This TCR beta chain was observed in a study of cytomegalovirus exposure and HLA in healthy donors. Study as a whole: Assignment to the Caucasian-associated ancestry cluster applied to approximately 79% of the approximately 420 genotyped donors. Study-wide results and limits: Later, an analysis found that common viral pathogens appeared to be linked with several of the most significant clusters.

Turning to this clone: Its specificity is unknown.

With 60 Vbeta and 13 Jbeta primers, the PCR was carried out. Data came from immunoSEQ multiplex PCR; TCRdb stores just in-frame clones and leaves some out. The sample shows about 200,000 clones, approximately 86% of them seen only once. Germline assignment: CDR1 MNHEY and CDR2 SVGAGI. The CDR3 covers 14 residues. The V end was cut by 4 bases, the J end by 3 bases, with 10 bases between. Sequenced input: PBMCs. This chain uses TRBV6-5 with TRBJ1-5; D remains ambiguous. This clonotype was obtained from a woman between 18 and 29 years old in good health and CMV-seronegative. The DNA for the CDR3 is TGTGCCAGCAGTTTCTACCCTCTCAATCAGCCCCAGCATTTT. Amino acids: CASSFYPLNQPQHF.